Below are 12 T cell receptor beta chains sequenced from a single sample in a study of T cell responses to AZD1222 COVID-19 vaccine. The assay was immunoSEQ multiplex PCR, and TCRdb's table has in-frame clones only and misses some. Of roughly 120,000 clones listed, roughly 90% are singletons. Specimen: peripheral blood, collected on day 0 of AZD1222 vaccination. The receptors here all came from an adult in good health.

The chain carries TRBV5-1 and TRBJ1-6; D is ambiguous. The ends were cut back, 0 bases at V and 7 bases at J, with 5 bases in the middle. CDR3 length: 13 residues. From germline, CDR1 is SGHRS and CDR2 YFSETQ. CDR3 sequence (DNA): TGCGCCAGCAGCTTGGACTGGAATTCACCCCTCCACTTT. Encoded protein: CASSLDWNSPLHF.

The V gene is TRBV5-4, the J gene TRBJ1-2, with TRBD1 matching over 7 bases. CDR1 is SGHNT, CDR2 YYREEE, per germline (reference sequence). Losses at the gene ends were 2 bases for V and 4 bases for J; bases not matched to a gene: 8. The CDR3 consists of 15 residues. CDR3 amino acids: CASSLPGQRPYGYTF. CDR3 sequence (DNA): TGTGCCAGCAGCTTACCGGGACAGCGACCCTATGGCTACACCTTC.

This sequence joins TRBV19 and TRBJ1-4, with D unresolved. CDR3 length: 12 amino acids. CDR1 is LNHDA and CDR2 is SQIVND in the germline V gene (reference sequence). Trimming stripped 5 bases from V and 8 bases from J, with 9 bases between. Here the CDR3 DNA reads TGTGCCAGTAGTCCGCTGGACGAAAAACTGTTTTTT. This codes for CASSPLDEKLFF.

V gene TRBV4-2 combines with J gene TRBJ2-7; TRBD2 aligns across 9 bases. The CDR3 is made up of 16 amino acids. V gave up 3 bases and J gave up 7 bases; unmatched junction bases: 13. From germline, CDR1 is LGHNA and CDR2 YNFKEQ. The CDR3 nucleotides are TGTGCCAGCAGCCAGATGGGGACTAGCTTAGGGGTGGAGCAGTACTTC. This codes for CASSQMGTSLGVEQYF.

V usage is TRBV7-9 and J usage is TRBJ2-3; TRBD2 aligns across 9 bases. Per germline, CDR1 SEHNR and CDR2 FQNEAQ (reference sequence). V trimming: 3 bases; J trimming: 3 bases; junction bases outside the gene matches: 10. The CDR3 totals 17 residues. The CDR3 region has the DNA TGTGCCAGCAGCTTCATCTCGGGACTAGCTGATACAGATACGCAGTATTTT. It specifies CASSFISGLADTDTQYF.

In the case of this clone: This same CDR3 is encoded by further DNA sequences in the sample. V is TRBV11-2 and J is TRBJ2-2; D is ambiguous. The CDR3 spans 12 residues. CDR1 is SGHAT, CDR2 FQNNGV, per germline. Trimming cost V 4 bases and J 3 bases, with 3 bases left between them. The CDR3 loop is CASSSHTGELFF. DNA of the CDR3: TGTGCCAGCAGCTCTCACACCGGGGAGCTGTTTTTT.

The chain has TRBV28 and TRBJ1-2, with TRBD1 matching 11 bases. The CDR3 contains 13 residues. With V trimmed by 11 bases and J by 3 bases, 5 bases remained unmatched. The germline gives CDR1 MDHEN, CDR2 SYDVKM. CDR3 nucleotides: TGTGCCGGACAGGGGGCGTCTGACTATGGCTACACCTTC. It encodes CAGQGASDYGYTF.

V gene TRBV2 combines with J gene TRBJ2-1; tentative D call: TRBD2 (5 bases). CDR1 and CDR2 (germline): SNHLY, FYNNEI. Trimming took off 6 bases at V and 9 bases at J, with 15 bases between the two ends. The CDR3 has 13 residues. The chain's CDR3 is CASRRTGDGEQFF. The DNA of the CDR3 is TGTGCCAGCAGGAGGACCGGGGATGGTGAGCAGTTCTTC.

For the CDR3, the DNA is TGTGCCAGCAGTGAGGGAGTATCGAATCAGCCCCAGCATTTT. Protein product: CASSEGVSNQPQHF. The chain links TRBV9 to TRBJ1-5; D unresolved. V lost 5 bases, J lost 4 bases, and 13 bases lay in between. Germline V lookup: CDR1 SGDLS, CDR2 YYNGEE. CDR3 size: 14 residues.

This clone was seen more than once but under ten times. V is TRBV5-1 and J is TRBJ1-1; TRBD1 might be the D (6 bases). The CDR3 runs 14 residues. V was clipped by 4 bases and J by 0 bases, with 10 bases between them. Germline V CDR1 and CDR2: SGHRS, YFSETQ. In DNA form, the CDR3 reads TGCGCCAGCAGCCCTACAGGGATGAACACTGAAGCTTTCTTT. This sequence encodes CASSPTGMNTEAFF.

The chain combines TRBV10-1 with TRBJ1-4, with D possibly being TRBD1 (6 bases). This CDR3 contains 13 residues. Deletions cut 5 bases from V and 7 bases from J, with 11 bases between. The germline CDR1 and CDR2 sequences are WNHNN and SYGVQD (reference sequence). CDR3 in DNA: TGCGCCAGCAGTCGGGGGGCTGGTGAAAAACTGTTTTTT. Residues: CASSRGAGEKLFF.

This clone was counted a single time. The V and J genes are TRBV12-3 or TRBV12-4 and TRBJ1-1; no reliable D call. This CDR3 comprises 10 residues. V was pared by 6 bases and J by 11 bases, with 10 bases between. Here the CDR3 reads CASRQNWAFF. CDR3 nucleotides: TGTGCCAGCAGGCAAAACTGGGCTTTCTTT.